This passage covers 13 T cell receptor beta chains from one sample sequenced in a study of shared clonotypes between healthy human individuals. Naivety among CD8 cells was defined by CD45RO negativity and positive CCR7 selection, thereby excluding terminally differentiated effector memory CD45RA+ cells. TCRdb keeps only in-frame clones here, not all; method: immunoSEQ multiplex PCR. The sample yields around 640,000 clones, 90% to 97% seen once. Sequenced sample: naive CD8+ T cells sorted from blood. These receptors were obtained from a woman younger than 45 in good health.

CDR3 bases: TGTGCCAGCAGCGGGGGACTAGACTCCTACGAGCAGTACTTC. It yields the protein CASSGGLDSYEQYF. This chain links TRBV7-9 with TRBJ2-7; 8 positions agree with TRBD2. V shed 5 bases and J 0 bases; nucleotides not matched to a gene: 3. This CDR3 contains 14 residues. Germline V gene sequence: CDR1 SEHNR, CDR2 FQNEAQ (reference sequence). The full variable domain, its missing parts supplied by reference TRBV7-9 and TRBJ2-7, is DTGVSQNPRHKITKRGQNVTFRCDPISEHNRLYWYRQTLGQGPEFLTYFQNEAQLEKSRLLSDRFSAERPKGSFSTLEIQRTEQGDSAMYLCASSGGLDSYEQYFGPGTRLTVT.

V is TRBV28 and J is TRBJ2-7; TRBD2 agrees at 9 bases. V dropped 4 bases and J dropped 2; count of bases not matched to a gene: 6. Per germline, CDR1 MDHEN and CDR2 SYDVKM. This CDR3 has 15 amino acids. CDR3 loop: CASSWGLAEAYEQYF. DNA of the CDR3: TGTGCCAGCAGTTGGGGACTAGCCGAGGCCTACGAGCAGTACTTC.

The gene calls are TRBV27 and TRBJ2-7; TRBD1 aligns across 7 bases. CDR3 length: 15 residues. Per germline, CDR1 MNHEY and CDR2 SMNVEV (reference sequence). V dropped 0 bases and J dropped 0; count of bases not matched to a gene: 2. Here the CDR3 DNA reads TGTGCCAGCAGTTTATCAGGGGGCGCCTCCTACGAGCAGTACTTC. Translating gives CASSLSGGASYEQYF.

The J gene is TRBJ2-4, the V gene TRBV10-2; a possible D gene is TRBD2 (6 bases). With 1 base removed from V and 9 bases from J, the gap between germline ends came to 13 bases. CDR1 and CDR2 from the germline V gene are WSHSY and SAAADI. CDR3 length: 14 amino acids. The CDR3 coding sequence is TGCGCCAGCAGTGAGTGGGGAGGTGAGGTCATTCAGTACTTC. Translated, it gives CASSEWGGEVIQYF.

The chain couples TRBV4-1 to TRBJ2-3, with 9 positions matching TRBD2. The CDR3 is made up of 17 amino acids. V lost 5 bases, J lost 6 bases, and 15 bases stayed unmatched. Per germline, CDR1 MGHRA and CDR2 YSYEKL. Here the CDR3 reads CASSSGLAYSMGDTQYF. The CDR3 region has the DNA TGCGCCAGCAGCTCGGGACTAGCCTACAGCATGGGGGATACGCAGTATTTT.

The rearrangement uses TRBV4-1 and TRBJ2-5, with unresolved D. Trimming took off 4 bases at V and 3 bases at J, with 9 bases between the two ends. Germline CDR1 and CDR2: MGHRA and YSYEKL. The CDR3 length is 13 residues. CDR3 protein: CASSPLAKETQYF. DNA for the CDR3: TGCGCCAGCAGCCCCTTGGCAAAAGAGACCCAGTACTTC.

This chain joins TRBV28 and TRBJ1-4; TRBD1 is a possible D gene (6 bases). V was pared by 6 bases and J by 8 bases, with 19 bases between. CDR3 length: 15 amino acids. Germline V CDR1 and CDR2: MDHEN, SYDVKM. CDR3 amino acids: CASRYADRPTEKLFF. The CDR3 nucleotides read TGTGCCAGCAGATACGCCGACAGGCCGACGGAAAAACTGTTTTTT.

This clone was observed once. The rearrangement joins TRBV5-8 to TRBJ2-3, with D perhaps assigned TRBD1 or TRBD2 (5 bases each). The germline V gene has CDR1 SGHTS and CDR2 YDEGEE. This CDR3 comprises 17 residues. V lost 3 bases and J lost 0, with 17 bases in between. The chain's CDR3 is CASSWDRLSSSTDTQYF. Here the CDR3 DNA reads TGTGCCAGCAGCTGGGACCGTCTTTCCTCTAGCACAGATACGCAGTATTTT. The full variable domain, its missing parts supplied by reference TRBV5-8 and TRBJ2-3, is EAGVTQSPTHLIKTRGQQATLRCSPISGHTSVYWYQQALGLGLQFLLWYDEGEERNRGNFPPRFSGRQFPNYSSELNVNALELEDSALYLCASSWDRLSSSTDTQYFGPGTRLTVL.

This chain connects TRBV27 to TRBJ2-1, with D uncertain. There are 13 residues in the CDR3. Trimming pared 3 bases from V and 3 bases from J, leaving 6 bases between. Per germline, CDR1 MNHEY and CDR2 SMNVEV (reference sequence). This CDR3 is CASSLTFYNEQFF. The CDR3 DNA is TGTGCCAGCAGTTTGACATTCTACAATGAGCAGTTCTTC.

This chain joins TRBV19 and TRBJ2-3, with 8 positions matching TRBD1. Losses at the gene ends were 5 bases for V and 7 bases for J; bases not matched to a gene: 17. There are 17 residues in the CDR3. CDR1 and CDR2 (germline): LNHDA, SQIVND (reference sequence). The CDR3 sequence is CASSPNPWQGAMNTQYF. CDR3 sequence (DNA): TGTGCCAGTAGTCCCAACCCCTGGCAGGGGGCCATGAATACGCAGTATTTT.

The chain uses TRBV25-1 and TRBJ1-5; D unclear. CDR3 length: 14 residues. With 3 bases removed from V and 0 bases from J, the gap between germline ends came to 6 bases. CDR1 is MGHDK, CDR2 SYGVNS, per germline. In DNA form, the CDR3 reads TGTGCCAGCAGTGAGGAGGGTAGCAATCAGCCCCAGCATTTT. Translation gives CASSEEGSNQPQHF.

The chain links TRBV27 to TRBJ2-7, with 7 bases that match TRBD2. This CDR3 contains 17 residues. V shed 2 bases, J shed 0 bases, and the junction held 10 bases outside the gene matches. The germline V gene encodes CDR1 MNHEY and CDR2 SMNVEV (reference sequence). The CDR3 DNA is TGTGCCAGCAGTTTAAAGGGCGTGGGAGGGCCCTCCTACGAGCAGTACTTC. The encoded protein is CASSLKGVGGPSYEQYF.

The chain recombines TRBV5-6 with TRBJ2-1; D tentatively reads TRBD1 or TRBD2 (5 bases each). The CDR3 runs to 17 residues. The germline gives CDR1 SGHDT, CDR2 YYEEEE. The V end was cut by 2 bases, the J end by 0 bases, with 15 bases between. The CDR3 DNA reads TGTGCCAGCAGCTTACACTTAGGGGAGCTCTCCTACAATGAGCAGTTCTTC. Its translation is CASSLHLGELSYNEQFF.